One and the same sample provided the 10 T cell receptor beta chains below, sequenced in a study of cytotoxic CD8 clonotypes in ibrutinib-treated CLL. Repertoires were generated with immunoSEQ multiplex PCR, while TCRdb's copy carries only in-frame clones and drops some. This sample has around 15,000 clones, with 55% to 80% found just once. The input for sequencing was PBMCs, taken before ibrutinib treatment. The receptors here all came from a human donor with chronic lymphocytic leukemia.

CDR3 protein: CASTLGRDRQYTGELFF. CDR3 nucleotides: TGTGCCAGCACTCTTGGCCGGGACAGGCAGTACACCGGGGAGCTGTTTTTT. The chain carries TRBV7-6 and TRBJ2-2; 8 nucleotides line up with TRBD1. Germline CDR1 reads SGHVS; CDR2 reads FNYEAQ. CDR3 length equals 17 residues. V lost 7 bases to trimming and J lost 3 bases; unmatched junction nucleotides: 13.

The CDR3 protein is CASSSRGRAEAFF. The CDR3 nucleotides read TGTGCCAGCAGTTCCAGGGGGCGCGCTGAAGCTTTCTTT. V is TRBV28 and J is TRBJ1-1, with 8 bases aligning to TRBD1. CDR3 size: 13 residues. Trimming removed 4 bases from V and 6 bases from J; junction bases left unmatched: 4. Germline CDR1 and CDR2: MDHEN and SYDVKM.

V and J are TRBV10-3 and TRBJ1-3, with unresolved D. V was trimmed by 0 bases and J by 0 bases, leaving 15 bases between them. CDR1 is ENHRY, CDR2 SYGVKD, per germline. There are 18 residues in the CDR3. The CDR3 protein is CAISESHPLGISGNTIYF. DNA of the CDR3: TGTGCCATCAGTGAGTCCCACCCCCTGGGGATCTCTGGAAACACCATATATTTT.

This clone was seen only a few times. V usage is TRBV5-4 and J usage is TRBJ1-2, with unresolved D. The germline V gene has CDR1 SGHNT and CDR2 YYREEE (reference sequence). V was pared by 4 bases and J by 2 bases, with 12 bases between. The length of the CDR3 is 14 residues. The CDR3 is CASSRRTGNYGYTF. In DNA form, the CDR3 reads TGTGCCAGCAGCCGTCGGACGGGCAACTATGGCTACACCTTC.

This clone was recorded only once. The CDR3 loop is CSVVRINEQFF. The DNA of the CDR3 is TGCAGCGTTGTCAGAATCAATGAGCAGTTCTTC. J is TRBJ2-1 and V is TRBV29-1; D remains ambiguous. Per the germline V gene, CDR1 is SQVTM and CDR2 is ANQGSEA. Between the trimmed V and J ends, which lost 4 bases and 6 bases, there was a span of 7 bases. The CDR3 covers 11 residues.

V gene TRBV10-2 combines with J gene TRBJ2-3, with 10 positions matching TRBD2. Germline V gene lookup returns CDR1 WSHSY and CDR2 SAAADI. The junction had 7 bases not matched to a gene; V was cut back by 7 bases and J by 0 bases. The CDR3 extends over 16 amino acids. This CDR3 reads CASNVAGGSSTDTQYF. For the CDR3, the DNA is TGCGCCAGCAACGTAGCGGGGGGCTCTAGCACAGATACGCAGTATTTT.

This chain connects TRBV6-5 to TRBJ1-4, with TRBD1 matching over 8 bases. The germline V gene has CDR1 MNHEY and CDR2 SVGAGI. Trimming at V came to 2 bases and at J to 7 bases, leaving 6 bases not matched to a gene. The CDR3 runs to 15 residues. CDR3 residues: CASSYRQGLGEKLFF. CDR3 nucleotide sequence: TGTGCCAGCAGTTACAGACAGGGGTTAGGTGAAAAACTGTTTTTT.

The V gene is TRBV11-2, the J gene TRBJ2-5; D is possibly TRBD1 or TRBD2 (5 bases each). The V end was cut by 1 base, the J end by 9 bases, with 12 bases between. Germline CDR1 SGHAT, CDR2 FQNNGV. The CDR3 is 13 residues long. This chain's CDR3 is CASSLAGRGAQYF. DNA of the CDR3: TGTGCCAGCAGCTTAGCAGGTCGAGGGGCCCAGTACTTC.

The chain combines TRBV7-2 with TRBJ1-3; perhaps TRBD1 as D (5 bases). The CDR3 loop spans 15 amino acids. The V and J ends lost 7 bases and 1 base respectively, with 14 bases between them. CDR1 and CDR2 (germline): SGHTA, FQGNSA. The CDR3 here is CASTPGVGSGNTIYF. CDR3 coding DNA: TGTGCCAGCACCCCGGGGGTGGGTTCTGGAAACACCATATATTTT.

The V and J genes are TRBV10-1 and TRBJ1-1, with a possible D match to TRBD1 (5 bases). The CDR3 sequence is 13 residues long. Germline assignment: CDR1 WNHNN and CDR2 SYGVQD (reference sequence). V was cut by 0 bases and J by 7 bases, with 9 bases left in between. DNA of the CDR3: TGCGCCAGCAGTGAGTCGCAGGGTTTTGAAGCTTTCTTT. This encodes CASSESQGFEAFF.